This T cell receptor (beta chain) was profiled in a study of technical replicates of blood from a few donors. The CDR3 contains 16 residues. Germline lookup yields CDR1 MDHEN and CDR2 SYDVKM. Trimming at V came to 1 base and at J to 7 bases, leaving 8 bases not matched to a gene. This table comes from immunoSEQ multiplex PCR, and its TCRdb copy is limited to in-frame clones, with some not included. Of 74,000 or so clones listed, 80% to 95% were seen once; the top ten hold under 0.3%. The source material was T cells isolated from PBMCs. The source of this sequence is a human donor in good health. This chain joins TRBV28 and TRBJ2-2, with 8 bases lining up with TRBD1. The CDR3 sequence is CASSLFGQGLGGELFF. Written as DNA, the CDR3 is TGTGCCAGCAGTTTATTCGGACAGGGTTTGGGCGGGGAGCTGTTTTTT.